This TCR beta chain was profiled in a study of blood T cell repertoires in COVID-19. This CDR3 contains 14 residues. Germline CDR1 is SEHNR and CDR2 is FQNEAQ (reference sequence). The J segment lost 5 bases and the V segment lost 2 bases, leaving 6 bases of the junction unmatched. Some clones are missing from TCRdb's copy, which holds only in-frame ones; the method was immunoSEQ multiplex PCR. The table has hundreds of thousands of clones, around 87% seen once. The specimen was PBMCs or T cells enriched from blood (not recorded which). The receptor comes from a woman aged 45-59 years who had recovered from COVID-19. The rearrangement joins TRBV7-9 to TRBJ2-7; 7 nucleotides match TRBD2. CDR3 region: CASSLTGLRDEQYF. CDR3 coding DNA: TGTGCCAGCAGCTTAACGGGACTAAGGGACGAGCAGTACTTC. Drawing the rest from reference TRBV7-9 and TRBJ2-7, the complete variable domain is DTGVSQNPRHKITKRGQNVTFRCDPISEHNRLYWYRQTLGQGPEFLTYFQNEAQLEKSRLLSDRFSAERPKGSFSTLEIQRTEQGDSAMYLCASSLTGLRDEQYFGPGTRLTVT.